This section outlines one T cell receptor (beta chain) sequence together with its context. Its antigen is still unknown. Amplification used 60 Vbeta primers and 13 Jbeta primers. Method: immunoSEQ multiplex PCR; TCRdb's copy keeps in-frame clones and lacks some. The sample includes around 230,000 clones, roughly 85% of them seen just once. These data originate in a study of cytomegalovirus exposure and HLA in healthy donors. Study observations and caveats: The study reported that TCR beta sequences accurately predicted HLA-A and HLA-B alleles in most subjects.

Trimming at V came to 3 bases and at J to 8 bases, leaving 10 bases not matched to a gene. Germline-derived CDR1 and CDR2 are KGHSH and LQKENI. The CDR3 spans 15 residues. The clonotype was recovered from a girl aged 2-10 years in good health and CMV-seronegative. Sequencing was performed on PBMCs. The V gene is TRBV18, the J gene TRBJ1-2; 9 nucleotides line up with TRBD1. This CDR3 reads CASSPGGQGPRGYTF. CDR3 nucleotides: TGTGCCAGCTCACCGGGGGGACAGGGTCCAAGAGGCTACACCTTC. The entire variable domain, with the rest obtained from reference TRBV18 and TRBJ1-2, is as follows: NAGVMQNPRHLVRRRGQEARLRCSPMKGHSHVYWYRQLPEEGLKFMVYLQKENIIDESGMPKERFSAEFPKEGPSILRIQQVVRGDSAAYFCASSPGGQGPRGYTFGSGTRLTVV.